This is a list of T cell receptor beta chains from one sample in a study of OX40 agonist ivuxolimab in advanced cancers. Sequencing used immunoSEQ multiplex PCR; TCRdb keeps in-frame clones, though not all of them. The sample contains some 50,000 clones, roughly nine tenths of which appear only once. This specimen was CD4+ or CD8+ T cells sorted from blood, taken in a trial of the OX40 agonist ivuxolimab. Source of these receptors: an adult with an advanced solid tumor such as melanoma, head and neck, liver or kidney cancer. The CDR3 runs from the conserved cysteine through the conserved F or W. The D gene is left open where the match is weak. Where a row states a size, it is once, few, many or the class of an expanded clone; other rows omit it.

.	TRBV7-9	.	TRBJ2-5	TGTGCCAGCCGAGGGAATATAGATCCCCGGGAGACCCAGTACTTC	CASRGNIDPRETQYF
.	TRBV4-1	TRBD1	TRBJ1-4	TGCGCCAGCAGCGCAACAGGGGGGGCGCGTGAAAAACTGTTTTTT	CASSATGGAREKLFF
few	TRBV7-3	.	TRBJ2-2	TGTGCCAGCAGTCTGGGGGTATCCGGGGAGCTGTTTTTT	CASSLGVSGELFF
.	TRBV28	TRBD2	TRBJ2-7	TGTGCCAGCAGTGGGGGACTAGCGGGTGACGAGCAGTACTTC	CASSGGLAGDEQYF
large	TRBV14	TRBD1	TRBJ1-2	TGTGCCAGCAGCCTGAGGGGCGGGACAGCGTCCTATGGCTACACCTTC	CASSLRGGTASYGYTF
once	TRBV4-1	.	TRBJ2-7	TGCGCCAGCAGCCAACCGGGACAAGCCTACGAGCAGTACTTC	CASSQPGQAYEQYF
.	TRBV7-9	TRBD1	TRBJ2-3	TGTGCCAGCAGCTTTCTGACAGGGGCCAGCACAGATACGCAGTATTTT	CASSFLTGASTDTQYF
.	TRBV7-9	.	TRBJ2-5	TGTGCCAGCAAACCGACCGGGGCACAAGAGACCCAGTACTTC	CASKPTGAQETQYF
.	TRBV28	TRBD1	TRBJ1-2	TGTGCCACCGGGACAGCTATGGATGGCTACACCTTC	CATGTAMDGYTF
.	TRBV4-1	.	TRBJ1-1	TGCGCCAGCAGCCAAGGGCGAGGGAAGACTGAAGCTTTCTTT	CASSQGRGKTEAFF
.	TRBV27	TRBD2	TRBJ2-1	TGTGCCAGCAGACCCTTATTGGTGGCGGGAGTCAATGAGCAGTTCTTC	CASRPLLVAGVNEQFF
.	TRBV28	.	TRBJ2-5	TGTGCCAGCAGCCCAGTACCCGGGGCGGAGACCCAGTACTTC	CASSPVPGAETQYF